The text below deals with one T cell receptor (beta chain). CDR1 SGHDT and CDR2 YYEEEE come from the germline V gene. The V gene lost 4 bases and the J gene lost 2 bases, with 9 bases spanning the gap. CDR3 length: 13 residues. The data were obtained in a study of blood T cell repertoires in COVID-19. Some clones are missing from TCRdb's copy, which holds only in-frame ones; the method was immunoSEQ multiplex PCR. The profile shows around 300,000 clones, roughly 91% of them singletons. This sequence was found in an older woman who had recovered from COVID-19. This chain joins TRBV5-6 and TRBJ1-1, with D unresolved. Sample: PBMCs or T cells enriched from blood (not recorded which). CDR3 bases: TGTGCCAGCAGCCGAGATGTAAACACTGAAGCTTTCTTT. Residues: CASSRDVNTEAFF.